The clone carrying this TCR beta chain was seen more than once but under ten times. This entry belongs to a study of T cells in Graves' hyperthyroidism and ophthalmopathy. The TCR beta CDR3 regions underwent amplification using RNA transcripts as the source. Initially, a first-round RT-PCR of the TCR CDR3 employed the HTBI primer set. TCRdb passed the multiplex PCR reads through MiXCR, listing each CDR3 protein once. The sample has about 520,000 distinct CDR3 sequences, roughly 24% seen once. The CDR3 is made up of 14 amino acids. Germline-derived CDR1 and CDR2 are SQVTM and ANQGSEA. V was trimmed by 5 bases and J by 1 base, leaving 14 bases between them.

Sequenced: blood. This receptor was identified in a woman younger than 45 with Graves' ophthalmopathy. The chain combines TRBV29-1 with TRBJ1-1; possible D gene TRBD1, 6 bases. The chain's CDR3 is CSVIGGDSNTEAFF. The DNA for the CDR3 is TGCAGCGTTATAGGGGGAGATTCGAACACTGAAGCTTTCTTT.